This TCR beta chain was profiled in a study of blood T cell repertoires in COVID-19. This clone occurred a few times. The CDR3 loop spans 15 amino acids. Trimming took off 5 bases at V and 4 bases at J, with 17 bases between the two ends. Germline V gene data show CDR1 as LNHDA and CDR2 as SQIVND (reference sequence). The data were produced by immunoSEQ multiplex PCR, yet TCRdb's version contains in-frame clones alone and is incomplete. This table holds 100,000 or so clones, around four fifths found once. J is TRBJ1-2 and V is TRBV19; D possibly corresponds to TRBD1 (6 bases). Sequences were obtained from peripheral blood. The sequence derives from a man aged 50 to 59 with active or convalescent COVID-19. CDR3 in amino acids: CASSPPGGRSYGYTF. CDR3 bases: TGTGCCAGTAGTCCCCCCGGGGGGCGCAGCTATGGCTACACCTTC.